The present T cell receptor (beta chain) was sequenced within a study of T-cell memory formation after mild COVID-19. Study observations and caveats: The second-wave clones peaking on day 37 were not confirmed as SARS-CoV-2-specific. CD4/CD8 balance characterized clones contracting day 15 to 85, and CD4+ skew characterized later expanders. The main location of contracting CD4+ clones was CM and EM, and that of contracting CD8+ clones was EMRA. Prior to infection, memory already included some responding clones, suggesting cross-reactive memory joined.

In the case of this clonotype: Antigen: not known.

V lost 5 bases, J lost 6 bases, and 4 bases stayed unmatched. The CDR3 covers 14 residues. TCRdb analysed the 5' RACE reads with MiXCR anew, one entry per CDR3 protein. The sample includes 110,000 to 150,000 distinct CDR3 sequences, 13% to 15% of them seen just once. Sequenced sample: PBMCs or a T cell subset sorted from them (not recorded which). The sequence was obtained from an adult woman who had mild COVID-19 (a few samples of this study predate the infection). Cell type and time point are not known. The chain links TRBV12-3 or TRBV12-4 to TRBJ2-2, with 9 bases identical to TRBD1. CDR3 in amino acids: CASSNTGGSGELFF. In DNA form, the CDR3 reads TGTGCCAGCAGTAATACAGGGGGCTCCGGGGAGCTGTTTTTT.